The 15 T cell receptor beta chains listed next were all sequenced from one sample in a study of control samples from healthy donors and cancer patients. Some clones are missing from TCRdb's copy, which holds only in-frame ones; the method was immunoSEQ multiplex PCR. The table includes some 130,000 clones, about nine tenths detected once. Specimen: blood. Receptors were obtained from a woman between 50 and 59 years old in good health.

This chain joins TRBV2 and TRBJ2-5; 10 nucleotides align to TRBD2. The CDR3 spans 15 residues. Germline CDR1 and CDR2: SNHLY and FYNNEI. Trimming cost V 6 bases and J 5 bases; bases outside gene matches: 9. The CDR3 DNA is TGTGCCAGCAGGTCGACCGGGACTAGCGTGGAGACCCAGTACTTC. This encodes CASRSTGTSVETQYF. The whole variable domain, remainder taken from reference TRBV2 and TRBJ2-5, is EPEVTQTPSHQVTQMGQEVILRCVPISNHLYFYWYRQILGQKVEFLVSFYNNEISEKSEIFDDQFSVERPDGSNFTLKIRSTKLEDSAMYFCASRSTGTSVETQYFGPGTRLLVL.

This chain uses TRBV10-3 with TRBJ1-1, with D uncertain. Germline CDR1 and CDR2: ENHRY and SYGVKD. CDR3 length equals 18 residues. The V end was cut by 10 bases, the J end by 1 base, with 28 bases between. The CDR3 is CASPSGSGHRVWNTEAFF. The CDR3 bases are TGTGCCAGCCCTTCTGGTTCCGGCCATCGCGTTTGGAACACTGAAGCTTTCTTT.

The rearrangement links TRBV28 to TRBJ2-5; maybe TRBD2 (5 bases). CDR3 length: 16 residues. CDR1 is MDHEN and CDR2 is SYDVKM in the germline V gene. V was trimmed by 2 bases and J by 1 base, leaving 14 bases between them. CDR3 bases: TGTGCCAGCAGTTTAGGCGGGCAGGCCTCCCAAGAGACCCAGTACTTC. Its translation: CASSLGGQASQETQYF.

The rearrangement links TRBV9 to TRBJ1-6, with D possibly matching TRBD1 (6 bases). This CDR3 spans 14 amino acids. V lost 4 bases and J lost 5, with 10 bases in between. Per germline, CDR1 SGDLS and CDR2 YYNGEE. CDR3 in amino acids: CASSLRQDNSPLHF. CDR3 coding DNA: TGTGCCAGCAGCCTTCGACAGGATAATTCACCCCTCCACTTT.

V and J are TRBV19 and TRBJ1-3, with D unclear. V shed 4 bases and J shed 0 bases, with 16 bases lying between them. CDR1 and CDR2 (germline): LNHDA, SQIVND (reference sequence). This CDR3 is built from 17 residues. CDR3 region: CASSTLGRPRSGNTIYF. The CDR3, as DNA: TGTGCCAGTAGTACTCTGGGAAGGCCCCGCTCTGGAAACACCATATATTTT.

CDR3: CASGPANTGELFF. Written as DNA, the CDR3 is TGTGCCAGCGGGCCAGCGAACACCGGGGAGCTGTTTTTT. The chain uses TRBV6-5 and TRBJ2-2; D remains ambiguous. Germline CDR1 reads MNHEY; CDR2 reads SVGAGI. The CDR3 contains 13 residues. V dropped 8 bases and J dropped 0 bases, with 7 bases sitting between them.

V usage is TRBV5-6 and J usage is TRBJ1-1; possibly TRBD1 for D (5 bases). The CDR3 covers 15 residues. Looked up from germline, CDR1 is SGHDT and CDR2 is YYEEEE. V was pared by 4 bases and J by 5 bases, with 18 bases between. The CDR3 protein is CASSLPGTPYTEAFF. The CDR3 DNA is TGTGCCAGCAGCCTCCCGGGGACGCCTTATACTGAAGCTTTCTTT.

This chain links TRBV18 with TRBJ2-7; possible D gene TRBD2, 5 bases. The CDR3 is 12 residues long. V was cut by 0 bases and J by 6 bases, with 6 bases left in between. Germline V gene sequence: CDR1 KGHSH, CDR2 LQKENI. DNA for the CDR3: TGTGCCAGCTCACCACCTGCGGGCGAGCAGTACTTC. It is translated as CASSPPAGEQYF.

V is TRBV14 and J is TRBJ2-5, with TRBD1 identical over 7 bases. V lost 5 bases, J lost 5 bases, and 11 bases stayed unmatched. This CDR3 has 15 residues. Germline CDR1 reads SGHDN; CDR2 reads FVKESK. CDR3 sequence (DNA): TGTGCCAGCAGCAGAGCTAGGATAGGGGGCGAGACCCAGTACTTC. Amino acids: CASSRARIGGETQYF.

V and J are TRBV5-1 and TRBJ1-3; D not resolved. V lost 1 base to trimming and J lost 0 bases, with 8 bases between them. CDR1 is SGHRS and CDR2 is YFSETQ in the germline V gene. The CDR3 totals 15 residues. The CDR3, as DNA: TGCGCCAGCAGCTTGTTTGAGAGCTCTGGAAACACCATATATTTT. Protein sequence: CASSLFESSGNTIYF.

J is TRBJ1-2 and V is TRBV5-1; unclear D gene. Germline CDR1 is SGHRS and CDR2 is YFSETQ. Trimming removed 0 bases at V and 4 bases at J, with 10 bases between. This CDR3 is built from 14 residues. The CDR3 protein is CASSLEARSYGYTF. The CDR3 DNA is TGCGCCAGCAGCTTGGAGGCCAGGAGCTATGGCTACACCTTC.

This sequence joins TRBV5-4 and TRBJ2-7; tentatively, D is TRBD1 (5 bases). CDR3 length: 15 residues. Deletions cut 4 bases from V and 0 bases from J, with 14 bases between. CDR1 and CDR2 (germline): SGHNT, YYREEE (reference sequence). The CDR3 reads CASSHRTGASYEQYF. CDR3 bases: TGTGCCAGCAGCCATAGAACAGGCGCCTCCTACGAGCAGTACTTC.

This rearrangement joins TRBV5-1 to TRBJ2-1; 8 nucleotides align to TRBD1. Germline CDR1 SGHRS, CDR2 YFSETQ. This CDR3 region has 15 residues. V gave up 0 bases and J gave up 7 bases; unmatched junction bases: 6. The CDR3 spells CASSLAGQGRNEQFF. CDR3 DNA sequence: TGCGCCAGCAGCTTGGCAGGACAGGGTCGGAATGAGCAGTTCTTC.

The gene calls are TRBV5-6 and TRBJ2-7; D remains unclear. The germline V and J ends were trimmed by 1 base and 7 bases, with 15 bases remaining between them. Germline-derived CDR1 and CDR2 are SGHDT and YYEEEE. The length of the CDR3 is 14 residues. This CDR3 is CASSLSALRNEQYF. CDR3 nucleotides: TGTGCCAGCAGCTTGTCAGCTCTTCGGAATGAGCAGTACTTC.

V and J are TRBV10-2 and TRBJ2-7, with 11 bases matching TRBD2. Trimming took 3 bases from V and 5 from J; bases not matched to a gene: 6. The CDR3 is made up of 15 amino acids. Germline V lookup: CDR1 WSHSY, CDR2 SAAADI. CDR3 DNA: TGCGCCAGCAGTGAAAGGATAGCGGGGGGGCACGAGCAGTACTTC. Protein: CASSERIAGGHEQYF.